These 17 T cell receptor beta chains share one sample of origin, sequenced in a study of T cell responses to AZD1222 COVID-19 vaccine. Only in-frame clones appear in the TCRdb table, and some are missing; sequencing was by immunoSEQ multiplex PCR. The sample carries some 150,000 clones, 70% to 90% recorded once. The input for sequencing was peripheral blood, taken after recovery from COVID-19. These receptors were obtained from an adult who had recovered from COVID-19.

CDR3 protein: CSARGTEAQYF. The CDR3 bases are TGCAGTGCTAGAGGAACGGAAGCTCAGTACTTC. The rearrangement joins TRBV20-1 to TRBJ2-7, with D unclear. Trimming stripped 1 base from V and 10 bases from J, with 11 bases between. The CDR3 runs to 11 residues. Germline CDR1 and CDR2: DFQATT and SNEGSKA (reference sequence).

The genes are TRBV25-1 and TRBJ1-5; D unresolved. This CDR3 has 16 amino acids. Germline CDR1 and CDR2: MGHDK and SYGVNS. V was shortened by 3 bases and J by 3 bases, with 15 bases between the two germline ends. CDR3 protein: CASSENWASINQPQHF. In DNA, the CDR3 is TGTGCCAGCAGTGAGAATTGGGCGTCGATCAATCAGCCCCAGCATTTT.

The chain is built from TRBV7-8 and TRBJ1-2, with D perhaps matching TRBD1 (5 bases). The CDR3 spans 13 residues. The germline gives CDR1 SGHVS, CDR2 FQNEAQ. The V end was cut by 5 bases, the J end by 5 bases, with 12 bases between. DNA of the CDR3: TGTGCCAGCAGCATGGGGACGGCTTATGGCTACACCTTC. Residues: CASSMGTAYGYTF.

The CDR3 coding sequence is TGTGCCAGCAGCTTAGGACTAGCGGGGCAAGAGACCCAGTACTTC. As protein: CASSLGLAGQETQYF. This rearrangement joins TRBV11-2 to TRBJ2-5; 11 nucleotides align to TRBD2. The CDR3 extends over 15 amino acids. The V gene end was trimmed by 1 base and the J gene end by 2 bases; junction bases not matched to a gene: 0. Germline assignment: CDR1 SGHAT and CDR2 FQNNGV.

In DNA form, the CDR3 reads TGTGCCACCAGTGATGTACCGGGACTAGCGGGAGAGGGATCCTACAATGAGCAGTTCTTC. This encodes CATSDVPGLAGEGSYNEQFF. The chain employs TRBV24-1 and TRBJ2-1, with 14 positions matching TRBD2. This CDR3 contains 20 residues. Germline loops: CDR1 KGHDR, CDR2 SFDVKD. V gave up 3 bases and J gave up 1 base; unmatched junction bases: 10.

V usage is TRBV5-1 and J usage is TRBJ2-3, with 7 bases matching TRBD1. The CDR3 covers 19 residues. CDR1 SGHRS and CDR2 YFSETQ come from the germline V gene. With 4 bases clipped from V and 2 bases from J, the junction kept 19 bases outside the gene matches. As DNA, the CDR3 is TGCGCCAGCAGCCTGGAGGTGGGGGACAGCAAATGGATCACAGATACGCAGTATTTT. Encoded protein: CASSLEVGDSKWITDTQYF.

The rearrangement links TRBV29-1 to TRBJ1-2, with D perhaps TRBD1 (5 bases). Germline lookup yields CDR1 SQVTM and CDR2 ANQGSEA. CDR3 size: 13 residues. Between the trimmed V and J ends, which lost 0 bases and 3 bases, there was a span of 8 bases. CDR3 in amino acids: CSVEDATDYGYTF. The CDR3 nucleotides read TGCAGCGTTGAAGACGCGACAGACTATGGCTACACCTTC.

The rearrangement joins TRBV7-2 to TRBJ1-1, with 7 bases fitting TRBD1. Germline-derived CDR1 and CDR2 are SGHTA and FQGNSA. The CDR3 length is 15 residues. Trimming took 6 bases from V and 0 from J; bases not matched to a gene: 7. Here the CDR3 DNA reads TGTGCCAGCAGTTCGATGACAGGGATGAACACTGAAGCTTTCTTT. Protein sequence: CASSSMTGMNTEAFF.

CDR3 in amino acids: CASSQDIGTGNTIYF. The CDR3 DNA sequence: TGTGCCAGCAGCCAAGATATAGGGACTGGAAACACCATATATTTT. The chain links TRBV3-1 (or the pseudogene TRBV3-2) to TRBJ1-3; D is uncertain. The CDR3 totals 15 residues. V lost 0 bases and J lost 2, with 8 bases in between. Germline V CDR1 and CDR2: LGHDT, YNNKEL (reference sequence).

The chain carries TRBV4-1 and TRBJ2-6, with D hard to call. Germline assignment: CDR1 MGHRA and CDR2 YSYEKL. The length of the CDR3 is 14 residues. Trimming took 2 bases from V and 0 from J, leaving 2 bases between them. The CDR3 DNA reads TGCGCCAGCAGCCAATACTCTGGGGCCAACGTCCTGACTTTC. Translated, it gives CASSQYSGANVLTF.

CDR3 sequence (DNA): TGTGCCATCAGTGAGTCAGGGGCCTACGAGCAGTACTTC. It codes for CAISESGAYEQYF. The gene calls are TRBV10-3 and TRBJ2-7, with D possibly TRBD1 on 5 matching bases. This CDR3 has 13 amino acids. Trimming pared 0 bases from V and 2 bases from J, leaving 5 bases between. Looked up from germline, CDR1 is ENHRY and CDR2 is SYGVKD.

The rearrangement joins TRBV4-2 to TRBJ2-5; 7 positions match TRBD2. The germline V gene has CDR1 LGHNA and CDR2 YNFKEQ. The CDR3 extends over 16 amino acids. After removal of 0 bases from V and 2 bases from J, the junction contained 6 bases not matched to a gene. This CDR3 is CASSQELAFLQETQYF. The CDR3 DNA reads TGTGCCAGCAGCCAAGAACTAGCGTTCCTTCAAGAGACCCAGTACTTC.

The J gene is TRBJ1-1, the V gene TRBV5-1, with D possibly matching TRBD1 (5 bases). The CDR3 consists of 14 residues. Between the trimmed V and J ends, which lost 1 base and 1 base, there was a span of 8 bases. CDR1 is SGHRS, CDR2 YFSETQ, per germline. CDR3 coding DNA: TGCGCCAGCAGCTTGTATGGGGCGAACACTGAAGCTTTCTTT. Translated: CASSLYGANTEAFF.

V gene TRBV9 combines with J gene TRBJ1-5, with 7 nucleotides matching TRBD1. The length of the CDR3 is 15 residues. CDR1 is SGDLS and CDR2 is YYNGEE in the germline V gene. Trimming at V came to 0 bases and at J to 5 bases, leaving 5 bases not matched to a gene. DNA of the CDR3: TGTGCCAGCAGCGTAGGAGGGGACAGCGATCAGCCCCAGCATTTT. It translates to CASSVGGDSDQPQHF.

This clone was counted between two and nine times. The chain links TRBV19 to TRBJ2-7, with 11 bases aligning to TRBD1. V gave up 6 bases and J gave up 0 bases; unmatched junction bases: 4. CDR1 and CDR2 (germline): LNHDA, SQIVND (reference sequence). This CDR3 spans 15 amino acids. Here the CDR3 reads CASRKGQGVSYEQYF. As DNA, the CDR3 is TGTGCCAGTAGAAAGGGACAGGGGGTCTCCTACGAGCAGTACTTC.

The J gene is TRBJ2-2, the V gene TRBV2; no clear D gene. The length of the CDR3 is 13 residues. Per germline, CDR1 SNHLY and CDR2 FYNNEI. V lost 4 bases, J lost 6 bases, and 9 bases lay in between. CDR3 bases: TGTGCCAGCAGTGCTTGGGGTCCCGGGGAGCTGTTTTTT. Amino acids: CASSAWGPGELFF.

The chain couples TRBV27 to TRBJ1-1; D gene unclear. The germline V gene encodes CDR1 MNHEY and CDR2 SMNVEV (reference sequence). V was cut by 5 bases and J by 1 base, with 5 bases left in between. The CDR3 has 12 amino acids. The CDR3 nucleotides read TGTGCCAGCAGTCGCAGGAACACTGAAGCTTTCTTT. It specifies CASSRRNTEAFF.